Below are 8 T cell receptor beta chains sequenced from a single sample in a study of blood T cell repertoires in COVID-19. Sequencing used immunoSEQ multiplex PCR; TCRdb keeps in-frame clones, though not all of them. The table shows roughly 150,000 clones, with 75% to 90% occurring only once. The sample consisted of peripheral blood. The receptors originated from a man of 80 years or more with acute or convalescent COVID-19.

The chain is built from TRBV5-8 and TRBJ1-4; D uncertain. CDR1 SGHTS and CDR2 YDEGEE come from the germline V gene. The CDR3 runs 14 residues. Trimming removed 5 bases at V and 0 bases at J, with 8 bases between. CDR3 amino acids: CASSSDATNEKLFF. CDR3 DNA: TGTGCCAGCAGTTCAGATGCAACTAATGAAAAACTGTTTTTT.

This clone was seen just once. The rearrangement uses TRBV6-6 and TRBJ2-7; 7 bases fit TRBD1. Per germline, CDR1 MNHNY and CDR2 SVGAGI (reference sequence). This CDR3 comprises 14 residues. V trimming: 6 bases; J trimming: 2 bases; junction bases outside the gene matches: 7. The CDR3 reads CASRSTGLAYEQYF. The CDR3 region has the DNA TGTGCCAGCAGGTCGACAGGGCTGGCCTACGAGCAGTACTTC.

J is TRBJ2-7 and V is TRBV10-1; 9 nucleotides agree with TRBD1. After removal of 6 bases from V and 6 bases from J, the junction contained 12 bases not matched to a gene. Germline V gene sequence: CDR1 WNHNN, CDR2 SYGVQD (reference sequence). This CDR3 contains 15 residues. The CDR3 bases are TGCGCCAGCAGCCCGGACAGGGGACTCGCAGGCGAGCAGTACTTC. Translated, it gives CASSPDRGLAGEQYF.

The chain has TRBV2 and TRBJ1-5; no clear D gene. CDR3 length: 14 amino acids. V lost 4 bases to trimming and J lost 0 bases, with 7 bases between them. CDR1 and CDR2 (germline): SNHLY, FYNNEI. The DNA for the CDR3 is TGTGCCAGCAGTGGCGGATATAGCAATCAGCCCCAGCATTTT. Protein: CASSGGYSNQPQHF.

J is TRBJ2-1 and V is TRBV5-1, with a possible D match to TRBD1 (5 bases). CDR3 length: 13 amino acids. Germline-derived CDR1 and CDR2 are SGHRS and YFSETQ. The V and J ends lost 4 bases and 7 bases respectively, with 12 bases between them. CDR3 coding DNA: TGCGCCAGCAGCCCGCAAGGGGTGAATGAGCAGTTCTTC. Protein sequence: CASSPQGVNEQFF. The full variable domain, its missing parts supplied by reference TRBV5-1 and TRBJ2-1, is KAGVTQTPRYLIKTRGQQVTLSCSPISGHRSVSWYQQTPGQGLQFLFEYFSETQRNKGNFPGRFSGRQFSNSRSEMNVSTLELGDSALYLCASSPQGVNEQFFGPGTRLTVL.

CDR3 nucleotide sequence: TGTGCCAGCAGTTACTCGACGACCGCCAATCCGGGCACCTTC. Translated: CASSYSTTANPGTF. The chain is built from TRBV6-2 or TRBV6-3 and TRBJ1-2; no clear D. The CDR3 extends over 14 amino acids. Germline CDR1 MNHEY, CDR2 SVGEGT. V was clipped by 0 bases and J by 13 bases, with 18 bases between them.

Of note for this clone: Other DNA sequences of this sample code for an identical CDR3. The chain recombines TRBV11-2 with TRBJ1-1; TRBD1 might be the D (6 bases). Germline assignment: CDR1 SGHAT and CDR2 FQNNGV. CDR3 length equals 13 residues. V shed 0 bases and J shed 7 bases, with 9 bases lying between them. CDR3 protein: CASSLDRGSEAFF. Here the CDR3 DNA reads TGTGCCAGCAGCTTAGATAGGGGGAGTGAAGCTTTCTTT.

The chain has TRBV7-9 and TRBJ2-7; D perhaps matches TRBD2 (6 bases). The CDR3 has 15 amino acids. Germline lookup yields CDR1 SEHNR and CDR2 FQNEAQ (reference sequence). V was cut by 1 base and J by 3 bases, with 13 bases left in between. Here the CDR3 DNA reads TGTGCCAGCAGCTTAGGGGGGACTCGGCACTACGAGCAGTACTTC. This sequence encodes CASSLGGTRHYEQYF.